This T cell receptor beta chain was sequenced for a study of neurological immune-mediated disorders. About the study: Multiple sclerosis patients numbered 34, of whom some 30 were relapsing-remitting and 3 secondary progressive.

The germline CDR1 and CDR2 sequences are DFQATT and SNEGSKA (reference sequence). CDR3 length: 13 residues. The V end was cut by 5 bases, the J end by 8 bases, with 18 bases between. This clonotype was counted many times. A 10-nucleotide random UMI tagged transcripts in template-switch 5'RACE cDNA synthesis. Over 200 million TCR-beta sequences from 15-18 subjects were obtained in each sequencing run. MiXCR was run by TCRdb on the 5' RACE reads, yielding one entry per CDR3 protein. The sample carries some 60,000 distinct CDR3 sequences, 3.7% recorded once. Material: PBMCs. The sequence came from a woman aged 45-60 years with multiple sclerosis. The chain has TRBV20-1 and TRBJ1-1; weak D call: TRBD1 (6 bases). CDR3 bases: TGCAGTGCTGACCGGGACAACATAAGGGAAGCTTTCTTT. The encoded protein is CSADRDNIREAFF.